The following is a T cell receptor beta chain sequence with its context. Authors' analysis steps: Amplification of reference gene primers provided the estimated nucleated cell counts. Using immunoSEQ multiplex PCR, the repertoire was profiled, and TCRdb retains in-frame clones only, with some absent. Clone size and the V and J calls come from that table; the DNA yielded D and trimming. The top ten hold about 20% of the sample, which has 70,000 to 85,000 clones, about 86% seen once. These data come from a study of blood T cell repertoires in COVID-19. Study-level information: There were acute and convalescent COVID-19 samples, and they came from the United States, Italy and Spain. In each case, the material was cDNA or gDNA derived from T cells, B-cell-depleted T cells, or PBMCs.

CDR1 LGHDT and CDR2 YNNKEL come from the germline V gene (reference sequence). The V segment lost 4 bases and the J segment 2 bases; nucleotides outside the gene matches: 6. This CDR3 contains 15 residues. The clonotype was recovered from a woman older than 75 in a cohort sampled during active or convalescent COVID-19. V is TRBV3-1 (or the pseudogene TRBV3-2) and J is TRBJ2-3, with 7 positions matching TRBD2. The specimen sequenced was peripheral blood. The CDR3 loop is CASSPFTSATDTQYF. CDR3 DNA: TGTGCCAGCAGCCCCTTTACTAGCGCCACAGATACGCAGTATTTT.